Sequencing of this TCR beta chain was carried out in a study of T cell responses to AZD1222 COVID-19 vaccine. Germline assignment: CDR1 SGHRS and CDR2 YFSETQ. V lost 0 bases to trimming and J lost 7 bases, with 14 bases between them. This CDR3 has 16 residues. Study results and limitations: The reported proportion of spike-specific TCRs targeting unmutated variant regions was nearly half. In a largely white British group with more females than males, clonal diversity was possibly underestimated. Scientists sampled the repertoires only once the peak T cell response had passed.

Notes on this clone: Its antigen is as yet unknown.

Method: immunoSEQ multiplex PCR; TCRdb's copy keeps in-frame clones and lacks some. The sample shows roughly 30,000 clones, about 80% of them seen only once. The specimen was peripheral blood, collected 28 days after the second AZD1222 dose. The sequence was collected from an adult who received the AZD1222 COVID-19 vaccine. This chain links TRBV5-1 with TRBJ1-6; possibly TRBD1 for D (6 bases). CDR3 sequence reads: CASSLGPTGNNSPLHF. The CDR3 bases are TGCGCCAGCAGCTTGGGTCCCACAGGGAACAATTCACCCCTCCACTTT.